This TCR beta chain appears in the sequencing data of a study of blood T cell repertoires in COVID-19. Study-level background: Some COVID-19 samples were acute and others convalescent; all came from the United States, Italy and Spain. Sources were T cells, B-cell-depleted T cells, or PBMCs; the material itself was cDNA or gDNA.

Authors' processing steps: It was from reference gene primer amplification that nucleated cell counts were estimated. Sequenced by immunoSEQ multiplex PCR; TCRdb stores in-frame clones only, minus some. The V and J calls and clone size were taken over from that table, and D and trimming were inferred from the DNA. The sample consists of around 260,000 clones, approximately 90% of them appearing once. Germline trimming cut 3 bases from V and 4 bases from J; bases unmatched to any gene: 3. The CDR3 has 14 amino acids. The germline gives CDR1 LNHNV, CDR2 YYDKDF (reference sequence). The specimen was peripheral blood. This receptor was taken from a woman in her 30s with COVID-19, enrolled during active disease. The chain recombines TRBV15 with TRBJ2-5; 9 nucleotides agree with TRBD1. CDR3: CATSRTGGRETQYF. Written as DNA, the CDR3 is TGTGCCACCAGCAGGACAGGGGGAAGAGAGACCCAGTACTTC. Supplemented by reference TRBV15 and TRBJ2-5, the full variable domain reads DAMVIQNPRYQVTQFGKPVTLSCSQTLNHNVMYWYQQKSSQAPKLLFHYYDKDFNNEADTPDNFQSRRPNTSFCFLDIRSPGLGDTAMYLCATSRTGGRETQYFGPGTRLLVL.